What follows are 23 T cell receptor beta chains derived from one specimen sequenced in a study of shared clonotypes between healthy human individuals. CD8 cells regarded as naive lacked CD45RO, were positively chosen for CCR7, and omitted terminally differentiated effector memory CD45RA+ cells. Assay used: immunoSEQ multiplex PCR; TCRdb lists only in-frame clones, some missing. The sample has hundreds of thousands of clones, 95% to 97% seen once. The sequenced material came from naive CD8+ T cells sorted from blood. The receptors originated from a woman aged 30 to 39 in good health.

CDR3 in DNA: TGTGCCAGCAGCTTTTTCCTTTACGAGCAGTACTTC. This encodes CASSFFLYEQYF. This chain links TRBV2 with TRBJ2-7; D gene ambiguous. V was clipped by 6 bases and J by 4 bases, with 10 bases between them. Germline-derived CDR1 and CDR2 are SNHLY and FYNNEI. The length of the CDR3 is 12 residues.

The chain combines TRBV11-3 with TRBJ2-7; unclear D gene. CDR1 and CDR2 (germline): SGHNT, YENEEA. The V gene lost 1 base and the J gene lost 3 bases, with 13 bases spanning the gap. The length of the CDR3 is 15 residues. Here the CDR3 DNA reads TGTGCCAGCAGCTTAGTCGCTGGCGCAAACTACGAGCAGTACTTC. Amino acids: CASSLVAGANYEQYF.

The CDR3 DNA follows: TGTGCCAGTAGTATGACAGTCTACTACGAGCAGTACTTC. Translating it yields CASSMTVYYEQYF. This sequence joins TRBV6-6 and TRBJ2-7; D possibly corresponds to TRBD1 (5 bases). Trimming pared 9 bases from V and 3 bases from J, leaving 15 bases between. The V gene's germline CDR1 is MNHNY and CDR2 SVGAGI (reference sequence). The CDR3 is 13 residues long.

V gene TRBV9 combines with J gene TRBJ1-1; D gene uncertain. Germline-derived CDR1 and CDR2 are SGDLS and YYNGEE. The CDR3 runs to 12 residues. Trimming left V 1 base short and J 8 bases short, with 9 bases between. The CDR3 DNA is TGTGCCAGCAGCGTATCAAGTCACGAAGCTTTCTTT. Translation gives CASSVSSHEAFF.

This chain joins TRBV9 and TRBJ2-7; D is uncertain. The CDR3 runs to 14 residues. Germline assignment: CDR1 SGDLS and CDR2 YYNGEE. V lost 0 bases and J lost 2, with 9 bases in between. CDR3 sequence (DNA): TGTGCCAGCAGCGTAGAACATGGAGCCTACGAGCAGTACTTC. The encoded protein is CASSVEHGAYEQYF.

The chain employs TRBV7-9 and TRBJ2-3; D may be TRBD1 (6 bases). Trimming pared 0 bases from V and 0 bases from J, leaving 7 bases between. This CDR3 contains 15 residues. Germline V gene sequence: CDR1 SEHNR, CDR2 FQNEAQ (reference sequence). The CDR3, as DNA: TGTGCCAGCAGCTTAGCCCAGGGGAGCACAGATACGCAGTATTTT. Its translation is CASSLAQGSTDTQYF.

The chain links TRBV6-5 to TRBJ1-1; D is unclear. The V end lost 2 bases, the J end lost 4 bases, and 8 bases lay between the germline ends. The germline V gene encodes CDR1 MNHEY and CDR2 SVGAGI. The CDR3 is made up of 13 amino acids. CDR3 DNA sequence: TGTGCCAGCAGTTACAAGGGTGGCACTGAAGCTTTCTTT. This translates into CASSYKGGTEAFF.

The chain carries TRBV4-1 and TRBJ2-7, with TRBD1 as a possible D gene (6 bases). Trimming removed 0 bases from V and 3 bases from J, with 21 bases in between. CDR1 and CDR2 (germline): MGHRA, YSYEKL. The CDR3 covers 18 residues. CDR3 region: CASSQERGVQGSIYEQYF. CDR3 in DNA: TGCGCCAGCAGCCAAGAAAGGGGCGTACAGGGATCCATCTACGAGCAGTACTTC.

The CDR3 sequence is CASRARGITNYGYTF. Written as DNA, the CDR3 is TGTGCCAGCAGGGCCCGGGGCATAACTAACTATGGCTACACCTTC. The V and J genes are TRBV6-5 and TRBJ1-2, with D perhaps matching TRBD1 (5 bases). Germline assignment: CDR1 MNHEY and CDR2 SVGAGI. Trimming shortened V by 6 bases and J by 0 bases, and 14 bases separated the two germline ends. This CDR3 region has 15 residues.

This chain uses TRBV28 with TRBJ1-2; 9 bases map to TRBD1. With 5 bases clipped from V and 6 bases from J, the junction kept 7 bases outside the gene matches. Germline-derived CDR1 and CDR2 are MDHEN and SYDVKM. The CDR3 consists of 14 residues. The CDR3 coding sequence is TGTGCCAGCAGTCCCGGGACAGGGTGGAATGGCTACACCTTC. Amino acid sequence: CASSPGTGWNGYTF.

This chain links TRBV29-1 with TRBJ2-5, with D perhaps matching TRBD2 (7 bases). The tail of the sequence fits TRBJ2-7 better, so the J call may be wrong. Germline loops: CDR1 SQVTM, CDR2 ANQGSEA. The CDR3 has 13 amino acids. The CDR3, as DNA: TGCAGCGTCGGGGGGCGGGAGCACTACGAGCAGTACTTC. It codes for CSVGGREHYEQYF.

The rearrangement uses TRBV13 and TRBJ1-1; maybe TRBD1 (5 bases). The CDR3 is 16 amino acids. The germline gives CDR1 PRHDT, CDR2 FYEKMQ (reference sequence). With 5 bases removed from V and 4 bases from J, the gap between germline ends came to 20 bases. CDR3 region: CASSPGAQNIRTEAFF. The CDR3 nucleotides read TGTGCCAGCAGCCCCGGGGCGCAGAATATTCGCACTGAAGCTTTCTTT.

This clone was picked up one time. The chain carries TRBV10-3 and TRBJ2-3; TRBD1 agrees at 7 bases. Germline-derived CDR1 and CDR2 are ENHRY and SYGVKD. With V trimmed by 6 bases and J by 4 bases, 22 bases remained unmatched. This CDR3 region has 19 residues. CDR3 nucleotides: TGTGCCATCAGATCCGACAGGGCCCTAGTAAAACGTCCCCCAGATACGCAGTATTTT. This encodes CAIRSDRALVKRPPDTQYF.

This sequence joins TRBV6-1 and TRBJ2-7, with D unclear. V was clipped by 4 bases and J by 5 bases, with 18 bases between them. The V gene's germline CDR1 is MNHNS and CDR2 SASEGT. The CDR3 is 15 residues long. The CDR3 sequence: CASSGNNPPRNEQYF. DNA for the CDR3: TGTGCCAGCAGTGGAAACAACCCCCCACGTAACGAGCAGTACTTC.

The V and J genes are TRBV5-4 and TRBJ2-7, with a tentative D call TRBD2 (7 bases). Between the trimmed V and J ends, which lost 4 bases and 4 bases, there was a span of 15 bases. CDR1 is SGHNT and CDR2 is YYREEE in the germline V gene (reference sequence). This CDR3 has 14 amino acids. The CDR3 reads CASSAPGGRYEQYF. DNA for the CDR3: TGTGCCAGCAGCGCCCCCGGGGGGCGTTACGAGCAGTACTTC.

With respect to this clone: The sample contains more than one DNA sequence encoding this CDR3. The rearrangement joins TRBV13 to TRBJ2-2, with D tentatively TRBD2 (5 bases). The CDR3 spans 13 residues. V was pared by 5 bases and J by 5 bases, with 9 bases between. Looked up from germline, CDR1 is PRHDT and CDR2 is FYEKMQ (reference sequence). CDR3 protein: CASSPGLTGELFF. DNA of the CDR3: TGTGCCAGCAGCCCTGGACTGACCGGGGAGCTGTTTTTT.

The J gene is TRBJ2-1, the V gene TRBV9; tentative D call: TRBD2 (7 bases). Germline V gene data show CDR1 as SGDLS and CDR2 as YYNGEE. The length of the CDR3 is 14 residues. V lost 0 bases to trimming and J lost 9 bases, with 13 bases between them. The CDR3: CASSVAWGGPEQFF. The CDR3 region has the DNA TGTGCCAGCAGCGTAGCTTGGGGGGGGCCTGAGCAGTTCTTC. The whole variable domain, filled in from reference TRBV9 and TRBJ2-1, reads DSGVTQTPKHLITATGQRVTLRCSPRSGDLSVYWYQQSLDQGLQFLIQYYNGEERAKGNILERFSAQQFPDLHSELNLSSLELGDSALYFCASSVAWGGPEQFFGPGTRLTVL.

The chain is built from TRBV2 and TRBJ1-2, with a weak D call TRBD1 (6 bases). This CDR3 has 15 residues. Looked up from germline, CDR1 is SNHLY and CDR2 is FYNNEI. V gave up 3 bases and J gave up 3 bases, with 14 bases separating them. CDR3 nucleotides: TGTGCCAGCAGTGACAGCCCAGCAGGGGACTATGGCTACACCTTC. Protein product: CASSDSPAGDYGYTF.

The rearrangement uses TRBV5-4 and TRBJ1-1; D unresolved. V was pared by 4 bases and J by 4 bases, with 8 bases between. The CDR3 spans 12 residues. Germline CDR1 reads SGHNT; CDR2 reads YYREEE (reference sequence). As DNA, the CDR3 is TGTGCCAGCAGCATCGACGGCACTGAAGCTTTCTTT. Translation gives CASSIDGTEAFF. Combining the CDR3 with reference TRBV5-4 and TRBJ1-1 gives the whole variable domain ETGVTQSPTHLIKTRGQQVTLRCSSQSGHNTVSWYQQALGQGPQFIFQYYREEENGRGNFPPRFSGLQFPNYSSELNVNALELDDSALYLCASSIDGTEAFFGQGTRLTVV.

This clone was picked up one time. The chain has TRBV4-1 and TRBJ2-2; 11 bases map to TRBD2. V was clipped by 4 bases and J by 6 bases; unmatched bases: 4. Germline loops: CDR1 MGHRA, CDR2 YSYEKL. The length of the CDR3 is 15 residues. The CDR3 loop is CASSPSGRRAGELFF. CDR3 coding DNA: TGCGCCAGCAGCCCTAGCGGGAGGCGAGCCGGGGAGCTGTTTTTT.

The rearrangement links TRBV13 to TRBJ2-1; no clear D. There are 13 residues in the CDR3. The germline V gene encodes CDR1 PRHDT and CDR2 FYEKMQ (reference sequence). Trimming left V 3 bases short and J 7 bases short, with 10 bases between. This CDR3 is CASSFSMTNEQFF. CDR3 in DNA: TGTGCCAGCAGCTTCTCGATGACAAATGAGCAGTTCTTC.

The J gene is TRBJ2-7, the V gene TRBV6-6; a weak D match, TRBD1 (6 bases). This CDR3 region has 13 residues. The germline V gene encodes CDR1 MNHNY and CDR2 SVGAGI (reference sequence). Trimming took 6 bases from V and 4 from J, leaving 13 bases between them. The CDR3: CASRPGTRYEQYF. CDR3 nucleotide sequence: TGTGCCAGCAGACCCGGGACAAGGTACGAGCAGTACTTC.

The rearrangement uses TRBV11-2 and TRBJ1-2; D remains unclear. Germline V gives CDR1 SGHAT, CDR2 FQNNGV. There are 15 residues in the CDR3. The germline V and J ends were trimmed by 0 bases and 4 bases, with 12 bases remaining between them. CDR3 sequence reads: CASSLDDSLGYGYTF. The CDR3 bases are TGTGCCAGCAGCTTAGATGACTCTCTGGGCTATGGCTACACCTTC.